These T cell receptor beta chains were read from a single sample in a study of blood T cell repertoires in COVID-19. Libraries were prepared by immunoSEQ multiplex PCR; TCRdb keeps only in-frame clonotypes and omits some of them. The sample carries about 110,000 clones, 80% to 95% recorded once. Sequenced: peripheral blood. All receptors come from a woman in her thirties with acute or convalescent COVID-19. CDR3s include the opening cysteine and the closing phenylalanine or tryptophan. The D gene is left open where the match is weak. Clone size is not always given. Where it is, it says once, few, many or a class for expanded clones.

>TRBV7-2|TRBJ2-3|NA|TRBD1|14
TGTGCCAGCAGCTTCCGGGACAGGAGGAATACGCAGTATTTT
CASSFRDRRNTQYF
>TRBV6-5|TRBJ1-6|NA|TRBD1|15
TGTGCCAGCAGTTACTTCGGGACAGGGGATTCACCCCTCCACTTT
CASSYFGTGDSPLHF
>TRBV3-1/TRBV3-2|TRBJ2-4|NA|TRBD1|16
TGTGCCAGCAGCCATCCACCAGCTACAGGGGGAGGCATTCAGTACTTC
CASSHPPATGGGIQYF
>TRBV9|TRBJ2-1|once|NA|12
TGTGCCAGCAGCGTAGGGGGCAATCGGCAGTTCTTC
CASSVGGNRQFF
>TRBV27|TRBJ1-5|NA|TRBD1|14
TGTGCCAGCAGTTTAAGCAGGGGGAATCAGCCCCAGCATTTT
CASSLSRGNQPQHF
>TRBV27|TRBJ1-5|NA|TRBD1|15
TGTGCCAGCAGTGCCAGGACAGGGAGCAATCAGCCCCAGCATTTT
CASSARTGSNQPQHF
>TRBV11-3|TRBJ2-2|NA|TRBD1|15
TGTGCCAGCAGCACCGGGACAGGGGTCACCGGGGAGCTGTTTTTT
CASSTGTGVTGELFF
>TRBV5-5|TRBJ2-1|NA|TRBD2|16
TGTGCCAGCAGTCTGAGAAAGGGAGGGGAATACAATGAGCAGTTCTTC
CASSLRKGGEYNEQFF
>TRBV5-6|TRBJ2-5|NA|TRBD1|14
TGTGCCAGCAGAAGACAGGGCGAACAAGAGACCCAGTACTTC
CASRRQGEQETQYF
>TRBV30|TRBJ2-7|NA|TRBD2|14
TGTGCCTGGGGGATCATAGGGACTAGCGGCGAGCAGTACTTC
CAWGIIGTSGEQYF
>TRBV9|TRBJ2-1|NA|TRBD2|19
TGTGCCAGCAGCGTAGACACGGGACTAGCCGACAGCTCCTACAATGAGCAGTTCTTC
CASSVDTGLADSSYNEQFF